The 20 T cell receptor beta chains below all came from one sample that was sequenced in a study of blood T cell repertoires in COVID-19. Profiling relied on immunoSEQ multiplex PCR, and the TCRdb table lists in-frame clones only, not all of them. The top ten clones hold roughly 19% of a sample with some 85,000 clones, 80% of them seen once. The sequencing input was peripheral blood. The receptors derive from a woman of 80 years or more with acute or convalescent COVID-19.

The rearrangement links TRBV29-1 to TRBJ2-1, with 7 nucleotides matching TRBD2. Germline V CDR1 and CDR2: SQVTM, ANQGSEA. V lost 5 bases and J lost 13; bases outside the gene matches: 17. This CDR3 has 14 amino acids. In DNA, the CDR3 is TGCAGCGTTATCATAGCGGGTTTGTTAGACAGACAGTTCTTC. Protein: CSVIIAGLLDRQFF.

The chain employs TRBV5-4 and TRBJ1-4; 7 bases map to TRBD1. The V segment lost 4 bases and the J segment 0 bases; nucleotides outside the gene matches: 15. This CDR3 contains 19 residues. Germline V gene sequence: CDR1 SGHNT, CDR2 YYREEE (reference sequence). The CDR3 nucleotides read TGTGCCAGCAGCCCGCACCTAGCAACAGGGGACACAACTAATGAAAAACTGTTTTTT. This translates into CASSPHLATGDTTNEKLFF.

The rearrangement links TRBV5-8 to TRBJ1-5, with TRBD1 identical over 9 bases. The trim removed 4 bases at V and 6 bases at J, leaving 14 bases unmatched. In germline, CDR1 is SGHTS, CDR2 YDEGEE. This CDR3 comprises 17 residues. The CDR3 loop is CASSQGRGQGDPQPQHF. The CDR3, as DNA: TGTGCCAGCAGCCAGGGCCGGGGACAGGGTGACCCTCAGCCCCAGCATTTT.

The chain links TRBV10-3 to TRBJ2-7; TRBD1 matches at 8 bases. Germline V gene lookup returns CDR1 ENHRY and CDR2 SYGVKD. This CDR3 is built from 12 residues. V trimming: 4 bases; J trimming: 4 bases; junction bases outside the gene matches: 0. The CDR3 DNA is TGTGCCATCAGTGGGACAGGGTACGAGCAGTACTTC. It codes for CAISGTGYEQYF.

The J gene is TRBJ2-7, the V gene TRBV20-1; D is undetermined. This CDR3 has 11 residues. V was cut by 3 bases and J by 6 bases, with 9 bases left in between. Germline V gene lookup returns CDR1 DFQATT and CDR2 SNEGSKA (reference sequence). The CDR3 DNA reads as TGCAGTGCTAGCATTGTGAGCGAGCAGTACTTC. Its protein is CSASIVSEQYF.

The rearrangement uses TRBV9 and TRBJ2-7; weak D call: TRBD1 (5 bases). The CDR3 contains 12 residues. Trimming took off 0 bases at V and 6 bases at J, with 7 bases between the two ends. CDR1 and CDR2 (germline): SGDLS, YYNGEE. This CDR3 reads CASSVGRGEQYF. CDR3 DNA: TGTGCCAGCAGCGTAGGAAGGGGCGAGCAGTACTTC.

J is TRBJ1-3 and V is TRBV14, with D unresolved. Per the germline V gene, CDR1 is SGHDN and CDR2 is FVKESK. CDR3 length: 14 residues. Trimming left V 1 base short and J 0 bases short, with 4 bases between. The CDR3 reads CASSQGYSGNTIYF. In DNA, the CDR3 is TGTGCCAGCAGCCAAGGTTACTCTGGAAACACCATATATTTT. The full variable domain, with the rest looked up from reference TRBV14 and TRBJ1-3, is EAGVTQFPSHSVIEKGQTVTLRCDPISGHDNLYWYRRVMGKEIKFLLHFVKESKQDESGMPNNRFLAERTGGTYSTLKVQPAELEDSGVYFCASSQGYSGNTIYFGEGSWLTVV.

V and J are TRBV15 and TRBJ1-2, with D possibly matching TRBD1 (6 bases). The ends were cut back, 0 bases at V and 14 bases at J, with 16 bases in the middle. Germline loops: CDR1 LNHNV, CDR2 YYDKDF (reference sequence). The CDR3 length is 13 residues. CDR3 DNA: TGTGCCACCAGCAGAGATCGCGACAGGCTTCGGACCTTC. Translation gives CATSRDRDRLRTF.

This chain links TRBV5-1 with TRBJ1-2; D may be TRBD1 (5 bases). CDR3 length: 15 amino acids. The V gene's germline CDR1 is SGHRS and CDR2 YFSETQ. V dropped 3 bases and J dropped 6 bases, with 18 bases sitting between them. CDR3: CASSSLTDSPDGYTF. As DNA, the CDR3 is TGCGCCAGCAGCTCCCTGACAGATTCGCCGGATGGCTACACCTTC.

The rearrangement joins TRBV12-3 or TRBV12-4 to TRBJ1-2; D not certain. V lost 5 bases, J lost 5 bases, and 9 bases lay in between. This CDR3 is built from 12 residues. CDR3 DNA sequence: TGTGCCAGCAGTCCCGAGGTTTATGGCTACACCTTC. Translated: CASSPEVYGYTF.

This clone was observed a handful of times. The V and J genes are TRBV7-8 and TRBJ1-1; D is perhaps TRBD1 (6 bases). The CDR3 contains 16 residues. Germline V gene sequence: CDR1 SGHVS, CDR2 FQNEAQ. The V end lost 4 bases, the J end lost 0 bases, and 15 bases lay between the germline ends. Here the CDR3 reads CASSSAGTPMNTEAFF. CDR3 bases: TGTGCCAGCAGCTCGGCCGGGACACCCATGAACACTGAAGCTTTCTTT.

As DNA, the CDR3 is TGTGCCAGCTCGAGGGACAGCAACACTGAAGCTTTCTTT. It yields the protein CASSRDSNTEAFF. The rearrangement links TRBV2 to TRBJ1-1; 7 nucleotides align to TRBD1. Germline assignment: CDR1 SNHLY and CDR2 FYNNEI. The CDR3 is 13 amino acids. V dropped 8 bases and J dropped 2; count of bases not matched to a gene: 5. Variable domain in full (rest from reference TRBV2 and TRBJ1-1): EPEVTQTPSHQVTQMGQEVILRCVPISNHLYFYWYRQILGQKVEFLVSFYNNEISEKSEIFDDQFSVERPDGSNFTLKIRSTKLEDSAMYFCASSRDSNTEAFFGQGTRLTVV.

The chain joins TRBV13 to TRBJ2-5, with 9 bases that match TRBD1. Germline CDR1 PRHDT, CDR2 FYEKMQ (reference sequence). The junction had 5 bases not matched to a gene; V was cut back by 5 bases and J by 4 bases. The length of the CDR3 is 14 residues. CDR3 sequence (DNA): TGTGCCAGCAGCCCTGACAGGGGGGGAGAGACCCAGTACTTC. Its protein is CASSPDRGGETQYF.

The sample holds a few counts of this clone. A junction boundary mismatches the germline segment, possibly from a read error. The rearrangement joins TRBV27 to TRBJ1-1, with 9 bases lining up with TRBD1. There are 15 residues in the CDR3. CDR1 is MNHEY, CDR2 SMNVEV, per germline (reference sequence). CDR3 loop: CASSRPGTGNAEAFF. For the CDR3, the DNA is TGTGCCAGCAGCCGTCCCGGGACAGGGAACGCTGAAGCTTTCTTT.

The CDR3, as DNA: TGTGCCAGCAGTGAAGAGGGGTCCTATAATTCACCCCTCCACTTT. It is translated as CASSEEGSYNSPLHF. The chain uses TRBV2 and TRBJ1-6, with TRBD1 as a possible D gene (5 bases). The CDR3 has 15 amino acids. The germline V gene has CDR1 SNHLY and CDR2 FYNNEI. V was trimmed by 1 base and J by 1 base, leaving 5 bases between them.

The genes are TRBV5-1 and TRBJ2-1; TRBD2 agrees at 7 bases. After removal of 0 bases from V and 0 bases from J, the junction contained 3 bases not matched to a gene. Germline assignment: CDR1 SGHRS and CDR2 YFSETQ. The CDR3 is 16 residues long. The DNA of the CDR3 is TGCGCCAGCAGCTTGGCTAGGACTAGCTCCTACAATGAGCAGTTCTTC. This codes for CASSLARTSSYNEQFF.

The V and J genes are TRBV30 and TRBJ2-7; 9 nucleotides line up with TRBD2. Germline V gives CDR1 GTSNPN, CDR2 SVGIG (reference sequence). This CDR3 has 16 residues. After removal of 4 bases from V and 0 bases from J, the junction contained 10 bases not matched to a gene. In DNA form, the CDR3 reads TGTGCCTGGAAGGCTAGCGGGGCGAGGAGCTCCTACGAGCAGTACTTC. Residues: CAWKASGARSSYEQYF.

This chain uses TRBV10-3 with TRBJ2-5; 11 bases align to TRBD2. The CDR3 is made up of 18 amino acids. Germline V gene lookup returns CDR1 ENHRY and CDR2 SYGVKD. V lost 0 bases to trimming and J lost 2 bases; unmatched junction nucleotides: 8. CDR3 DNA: TGTGCCATCAGTGAGTCGATGTTGACTAGCGGGATTCAAGAGACCCAGTACTTC. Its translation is CAISESMLTSGIQETQYF.

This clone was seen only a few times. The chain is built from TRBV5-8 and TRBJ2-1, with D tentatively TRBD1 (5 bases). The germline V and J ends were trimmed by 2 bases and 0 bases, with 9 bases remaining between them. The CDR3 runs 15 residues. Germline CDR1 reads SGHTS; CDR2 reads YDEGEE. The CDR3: CASSFRGNSYNEQFF. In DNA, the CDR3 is TGTGCCAGCAGCTTTAGGGGCAACTCCTACAATGAGCAGTTCTTC.

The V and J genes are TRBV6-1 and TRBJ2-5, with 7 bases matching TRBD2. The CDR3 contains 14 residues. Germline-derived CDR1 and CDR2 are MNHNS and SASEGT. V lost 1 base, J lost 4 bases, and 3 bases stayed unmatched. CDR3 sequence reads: CASSEGTRRETQYF. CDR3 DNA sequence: TGTGCCAGCAGTGAAGGGACTAGACGAGAGACCCAGTACTTC.